This TCR beta chain was captured in a study of cytomegalovirus exposure and HLA in healthy donors. Overall study: Out of about 170 million T cells, an earlier analysis found 117 million unique TCR beta sequences in total. There were a few hundred genotyped donors. Of these, about 86% fell in the genetic ancestry cluster associated with self-reported Caucasian donors.

General study findings and limits: Associated with HLA alleles at 0.05 false discovery rate in a later analysis were about 17,000 TCR beta sequences.

In the PCR, 60 Vbeta and 13 Jbeta primers were used. TCRdb keeps only in-frame clones here, not all; method: immunoSEQ multiplex PCR. Of 150,000 or so clones in the sample, roughly 73% were seen once. CDR3 length: 15 amino acids. V dropped 7 bases and J dropped 2; count of bases not matched to a gene: 9. Germline values: CDR1 SQVTM, CDR2 ANQGSEA. Points on this clone: What it binds is not known.

This chain links TRBV29-1 with TRBJ1-2, with TRBD1 identical over 11 bases. This sequence originates from a woman younger than 35 in good health and CMV-seronegative. Material for sequencing was PBMCs. The CDR3 loop reads CSGLDRGRGNYGYTF. The CDR3 DNA sequence: TGCAGCGGCCTGGACAGGGGGCGTGGGAACTATGGCTACACCTTC.